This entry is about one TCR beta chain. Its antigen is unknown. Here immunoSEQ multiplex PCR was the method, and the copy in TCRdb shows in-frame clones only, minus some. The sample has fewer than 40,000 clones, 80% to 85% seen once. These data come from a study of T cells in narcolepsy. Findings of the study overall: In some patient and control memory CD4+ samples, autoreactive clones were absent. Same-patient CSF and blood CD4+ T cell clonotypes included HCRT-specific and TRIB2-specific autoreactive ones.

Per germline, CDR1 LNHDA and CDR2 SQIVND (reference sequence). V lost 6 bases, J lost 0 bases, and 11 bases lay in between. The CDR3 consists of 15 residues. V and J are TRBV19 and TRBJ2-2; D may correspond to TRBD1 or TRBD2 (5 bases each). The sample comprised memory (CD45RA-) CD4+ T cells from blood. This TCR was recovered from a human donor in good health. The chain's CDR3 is CASRGGGSNTGELFF. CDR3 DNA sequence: TGTGCCAGTAGAGGTGGGGGATCGAACACCGGGGAGCTGTTTTTT.